This record looks at one TCR beta chain sequence and its context. These data originate in a study of blood T cell repertoires in COVID-19. The wider study: Researchers got acute and convalescent COVID-19 samples from the United States, Italy and Spain. T cells, B-cell-depleted T cells, or PBMCs supplied cDNA or gDNA.

The authors' processing: Amplifying reference gene primers gave estimates of nucleated cell counts. Data came from immunoSEQ multiplex PCR; TCRdb stores just in-frame clones and leaves some out. The V and J calls and clone size come from that table; D and trimming were worked out from the DNA. The data contain tens of thousands of clones, roughly 88% of them singletons. Material: peripheral blood. This TCR was sampled from a human donor in a cohort sampled during active COVID-19.

DNA for the CDR3: TGTGCCAGCACCCAGTCTAGCGGGGGGACCTACGAGCAGTACTTC. Protein: CASTQSSGGTYEQYF. The V call is TRBV6-6, the J call TRBJ2-7, with TRBD2 matching 11 bases. CDR1 MNHNY and CDR2 SVGAGI come from the germline V gene (reference sequence). The CDR3 sequence is 15 residues long. V lost 7 bases to trimming and J lost 2 bases; unmatched junction nucleotides: 7.